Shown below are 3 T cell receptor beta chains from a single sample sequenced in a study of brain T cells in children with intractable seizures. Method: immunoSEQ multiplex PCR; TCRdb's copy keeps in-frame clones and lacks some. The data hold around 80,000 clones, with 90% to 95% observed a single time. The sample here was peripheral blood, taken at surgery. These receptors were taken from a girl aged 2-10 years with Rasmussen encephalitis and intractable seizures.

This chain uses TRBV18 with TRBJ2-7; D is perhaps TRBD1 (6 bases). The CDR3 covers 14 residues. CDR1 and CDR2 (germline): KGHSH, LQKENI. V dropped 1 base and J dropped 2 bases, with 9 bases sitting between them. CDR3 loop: CASSPRDITYEQYF. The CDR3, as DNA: TGTGCCAGCTCACCACGGGACATCACCTACGAGCAGTACTTC.

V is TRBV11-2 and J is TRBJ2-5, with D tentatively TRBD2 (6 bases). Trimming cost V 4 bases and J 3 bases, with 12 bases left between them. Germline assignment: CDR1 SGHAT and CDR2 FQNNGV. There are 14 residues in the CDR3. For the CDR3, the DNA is TGTGCCAGCAGCTCTACAGGAGGGGAAGAGACCCAGTACTTC. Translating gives CASSSTGGEETQYF.

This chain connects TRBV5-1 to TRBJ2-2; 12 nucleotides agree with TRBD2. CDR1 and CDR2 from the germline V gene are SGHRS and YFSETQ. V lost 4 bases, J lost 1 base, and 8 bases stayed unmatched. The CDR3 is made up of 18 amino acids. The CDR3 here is CASSLGLAGTLNTGELFF. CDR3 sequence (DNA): TGCGCCAGCAGCCTCGGACTAGCGGGGACCCTGAACACCGGGGAGCTGTTTTTT.